Listed below are T cell receptor beta chains from one sample, sequenced in a study of cytomegalovirus exposure and HLA in healthy donors. Produced via immunoSEQ multiplex PCR; TCRdb's table is partial and in-frame only. The sample consists of 150,000 to 200,000 clones, 70% to 80% of them appearing once. The sequencing input was PBMCs. Receptors were obtained from a woman aged 55-69 years in good health and CMV-seropositive. The CDR3 runs from the conserved cysteine through the conserved F or W. A D gene is named only where the DNA matches it firmly. Size values are once, few and many counts, or a class for expanded clones, and some rows have none.

V	D	J	size	DNA	CDR3
TRBV9	TRBD2	TRBJ2-3	NA	TGTGCCAGCAGCGTAGTCGGGGCTAGCGGGGGTCGCACAGATACGCAGTATTTT	CASSVVGASGGRTDTQYF
TRBV10-3	TRBD1	TRBJ2-3	NA	TGTGCCATCAGCCCGACAGGGGGAACAGATACGCAGTATTTT	CAISPTGGTDTQYF
TRBV5-5	NA	TRBJ1-5	NA	TGTGCCAGCAGCTTAGGGGTTGGCAATCAGCCCCAGCATTTT	CASSLGVGNQPQHF
TRBV7-9	NA	TRBJ2-3	NA	TGTGCCAGCAGCCTAGGGCGGGGTTGGACAGATACGCAGTATTTT	CASSLGRGWTDTQYF
TRBV7-2	TRBD1	TRBJ1-2	few	TGTGCCAGCAGCTTAGACAGGGGGTATGGCTACACCTTC	CASSLDRGYGYTF
TRBV19	NA	TRBJ2-7	NA	TGTGCCAGTAGTATCCACGGACTCTCCTACGAGCAGTACTTC	CASSIHGLSYEQYF
TRBV5-1	NA	TRBJ2-7	NA	TGCGCCAGCAGCTCGGGTTCCTACGAGCAGTACTTC	CASSSGSYEQYF
TRBV18	NA	TRBJ1-2	NA	TGTGCCAGCTCACCACAGGAGAACTATGGCTACACCTTC	CASSPQENYGYTF
TRBV28	TRBD1	TRBJ2-1	NA	TGTGCCAGCAGTCTCCTATTCCGGACAGGGGTGAATGAGCAGTTCTTC	CASSLLFRTGVNEQFF
TRBV29-1	TRBD1	TRBJ2-1	NA	TGCAGCGTGGGACAGGAGTACAATGAGCAGTTCTTC	CSVGQEYNEQFF
TRBV5-4	NA	TRBJ2-3	NA	TGTGCGGAGGGGAGTGGCACAGATACGCAGTATTTT	CAEGSGTDTQYF
TRBV28	NA	TRBJ1-5	few	TGTGCCAGCAGCCCTCCCGGGTATAGCAATCAGCCCCAGCATTTT	CASSPPGYSNQPQHF